The next 2 T cell receptor beta chains were all read from a single sample in a study of blood T cell repertoires in COVID-19. The data were produced by immunoSEQ multiplex PCR, yet TCRdb's version contains in-frame clones alone and is incomplete. In the table there are around 230,000 clones, 65% to 90% of which are singletons. Input material: peripheral blood. The receptors stem from a man aged 35 to 55 who had recovered from COVID-19.

The chain carries TRBV18 and TRBJ1-2; 7 bases align to TRBD1. V shed 3 bases, J shed 4 bases, and the junction held 8 bases outside the gene matches. CDR3 length: 15 residues. CDR1 is KGHSH, CDR2 LQKENI, per germline. This CDR3 reads CASSPGQRIGYGYTF. In DNA form, the CDR3 reads TGTGCCAGCTCACCGGGACAGAGAATTGGCTATGGCTACACCTTC.

V usage is TRBV25-1 and J usage is TRBJ2-2; D is perhaps TRBD2 (6 bases). The CDR3 has 13 amino acids. Germline-derived CDR1 and CDR2 are MGHDK and SYGVNS. Deletions cut 10 bases from V and 5 bases from J, with 14 bases between. The CDR3 reads CATRRAGTGELFF. The CDR3, as DNA: TGTGCCACCAGGAGGGCCGGGACCGGGGAGCTGTTTTTT. The whole variable domain, filled in from reference TRBV25-1 and TRBJ2-2, reads EADIYQTPRYLVIGTGKKITLECSQTMGHDKMYWYQQDPGMELHLIHYSYGVNSTEKGDLSSESTVSRIRTEHFPLTLESARPSHTSQYLCATRRAGTGELFFGEGSRLTVL.